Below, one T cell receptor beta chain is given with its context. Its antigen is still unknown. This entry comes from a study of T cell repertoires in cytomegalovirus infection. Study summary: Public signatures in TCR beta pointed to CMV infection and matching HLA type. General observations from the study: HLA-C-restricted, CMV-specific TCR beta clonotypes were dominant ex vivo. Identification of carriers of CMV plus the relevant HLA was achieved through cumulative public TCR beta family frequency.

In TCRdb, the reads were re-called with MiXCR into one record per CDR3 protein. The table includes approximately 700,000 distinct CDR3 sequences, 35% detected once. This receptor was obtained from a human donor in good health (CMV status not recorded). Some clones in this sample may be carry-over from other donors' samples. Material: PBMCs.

The CDR3 is CASSPSSDRTDTQYF. CDR3 nucleotide sequence: TGTGCCAGCAGTCCCTCGAGCGACCGCACAGATACGCAGTATTTT. The genes are TRBV28 and TRBJ2-3; no definite D call. Germline CDR1 MDHEN, CDR2 SYDVKM. V was clipped by 5 bases and J by 1 base, with 13 bases between them. The CDR3 length is 15 residues.